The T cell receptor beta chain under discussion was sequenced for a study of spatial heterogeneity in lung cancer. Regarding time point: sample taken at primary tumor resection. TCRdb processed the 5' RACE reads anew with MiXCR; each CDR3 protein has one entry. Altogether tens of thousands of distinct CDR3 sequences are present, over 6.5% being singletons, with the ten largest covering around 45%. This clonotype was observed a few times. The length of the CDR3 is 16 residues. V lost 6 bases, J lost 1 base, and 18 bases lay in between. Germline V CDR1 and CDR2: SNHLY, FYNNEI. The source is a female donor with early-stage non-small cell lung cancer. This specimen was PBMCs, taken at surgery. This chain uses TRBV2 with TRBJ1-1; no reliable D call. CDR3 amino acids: CASRGKAGLSNTEAFF. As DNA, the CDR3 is TGTGCCAGCAGGGGGAAGGCAGGCCTTTCGAACACTGAAGCTTTCTTT. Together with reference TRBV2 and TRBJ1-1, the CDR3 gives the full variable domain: EPEVTQTPSHQVTQMGQEVILRCVPISNHLYFYWYRQILGQKVEFLVSFYNNEISEKSEIFDDQFSVERPDGSNFTLKIRSTKLEDSAMYFCASRGKAGLSNTEAFFGQGTRLTVV.